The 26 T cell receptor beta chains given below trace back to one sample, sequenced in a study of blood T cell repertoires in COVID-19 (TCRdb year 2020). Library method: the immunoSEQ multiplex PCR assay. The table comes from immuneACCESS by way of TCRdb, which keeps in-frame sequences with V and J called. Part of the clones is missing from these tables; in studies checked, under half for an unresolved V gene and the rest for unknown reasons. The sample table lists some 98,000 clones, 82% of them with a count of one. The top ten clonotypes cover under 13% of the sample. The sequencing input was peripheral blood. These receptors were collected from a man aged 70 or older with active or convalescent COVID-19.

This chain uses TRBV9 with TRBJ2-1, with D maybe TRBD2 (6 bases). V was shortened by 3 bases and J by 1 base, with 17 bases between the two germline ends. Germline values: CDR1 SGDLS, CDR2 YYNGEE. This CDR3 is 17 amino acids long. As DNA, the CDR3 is TGTGCCAGCAGCGGGCCGTCGCGGGGCGGTTCCTACAATGAGCAGTTCTTC. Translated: CASSGPSRGGSYNEQFF.

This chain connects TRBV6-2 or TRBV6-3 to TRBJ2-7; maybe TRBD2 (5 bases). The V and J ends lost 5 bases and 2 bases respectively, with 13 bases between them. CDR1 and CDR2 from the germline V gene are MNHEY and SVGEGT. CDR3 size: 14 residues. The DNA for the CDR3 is TGTGCCAGCAGTCTCGAGGGCCTTACCTACGAGCAGTACTTC. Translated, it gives CASSLEGLTYEQYF.

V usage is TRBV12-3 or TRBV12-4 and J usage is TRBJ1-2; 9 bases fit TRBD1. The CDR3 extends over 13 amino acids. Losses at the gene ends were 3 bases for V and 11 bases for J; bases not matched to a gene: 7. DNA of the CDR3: TGTGCCAGCAGTTTCGGGGACAGGGTGCGTTACACCTTC. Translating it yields CASSFGDRVRYTF.

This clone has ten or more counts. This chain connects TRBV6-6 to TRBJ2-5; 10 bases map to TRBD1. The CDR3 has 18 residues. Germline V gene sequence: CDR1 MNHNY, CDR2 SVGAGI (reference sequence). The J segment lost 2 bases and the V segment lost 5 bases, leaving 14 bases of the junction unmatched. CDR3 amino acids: CASSPRTGGHGRQETQYF. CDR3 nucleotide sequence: TGTGCCAGCAGTCCACGGACAGGGGGGCATGGGAGGCAAGAGACCCAGTACTTC.

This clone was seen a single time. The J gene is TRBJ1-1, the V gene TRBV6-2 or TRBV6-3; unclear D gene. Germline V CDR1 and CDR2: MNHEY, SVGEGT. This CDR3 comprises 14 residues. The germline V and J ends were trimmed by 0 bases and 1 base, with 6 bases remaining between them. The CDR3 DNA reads TGTGCCAGCAGTTACTCGAGGAGGAACACTGAAGCTTTCTTT. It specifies CASSYSRRNTEAFF.

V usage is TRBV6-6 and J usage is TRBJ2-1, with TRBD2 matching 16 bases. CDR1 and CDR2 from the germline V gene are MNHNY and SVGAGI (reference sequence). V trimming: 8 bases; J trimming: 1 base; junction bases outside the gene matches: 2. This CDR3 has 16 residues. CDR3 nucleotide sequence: TGTGCCAGCGGGACTAGCGGGGGGGGGTCCTACAATGAGCAGTTCTTC. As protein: CASGTSGGGSYNEQFF.

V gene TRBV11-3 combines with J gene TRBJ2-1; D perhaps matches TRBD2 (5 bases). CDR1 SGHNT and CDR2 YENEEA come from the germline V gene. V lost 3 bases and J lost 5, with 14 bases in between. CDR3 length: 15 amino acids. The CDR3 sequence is CASSFTGIVNNEQFF. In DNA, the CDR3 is TGTGCCAGCAGCTTCACCGGGATAGTCAACAATGAGCAGTTCTTC.

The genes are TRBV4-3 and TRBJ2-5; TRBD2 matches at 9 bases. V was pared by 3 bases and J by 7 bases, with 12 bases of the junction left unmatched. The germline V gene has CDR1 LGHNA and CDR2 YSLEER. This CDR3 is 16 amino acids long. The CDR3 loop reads CASSQGLAGAMGTQYF. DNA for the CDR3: TGCGCCAGCAGCCAGGGGTTAGCGGGGGCCATGGGGACCCAGTACTTC.

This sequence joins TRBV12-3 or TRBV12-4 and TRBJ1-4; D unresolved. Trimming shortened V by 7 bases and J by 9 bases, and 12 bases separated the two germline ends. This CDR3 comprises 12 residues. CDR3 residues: CASTRGGKKLFF. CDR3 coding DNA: TGTGCCAGCACCCGGGGAGGGAAAAAACTGTTTTTT.

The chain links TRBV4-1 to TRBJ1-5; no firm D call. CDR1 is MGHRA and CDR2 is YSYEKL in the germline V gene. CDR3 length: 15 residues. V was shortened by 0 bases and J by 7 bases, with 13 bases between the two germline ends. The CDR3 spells CASSQDSYSGQPQHF. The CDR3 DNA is TGCGCCAGCAGCCAAGATTCGTATTCGGGACAGCCCCAGCATTTT.

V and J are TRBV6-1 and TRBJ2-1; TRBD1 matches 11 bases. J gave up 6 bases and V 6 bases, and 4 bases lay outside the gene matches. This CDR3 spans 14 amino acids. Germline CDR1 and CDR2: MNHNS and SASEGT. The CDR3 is CASRAGTGGNEQFF. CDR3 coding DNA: TGTGCCAGCAGGGCCGGGACAGGGGGCAATGAGCAGTTCTTC.

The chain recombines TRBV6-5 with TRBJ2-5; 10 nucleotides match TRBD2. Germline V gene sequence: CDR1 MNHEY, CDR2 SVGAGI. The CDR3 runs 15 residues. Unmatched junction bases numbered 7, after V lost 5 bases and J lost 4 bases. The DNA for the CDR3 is TGTGCCAGCAGTCCCTTAGCGGGGGGCATAGAGACCCAGTACTTC. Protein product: CASSPLAGGIETQYF.

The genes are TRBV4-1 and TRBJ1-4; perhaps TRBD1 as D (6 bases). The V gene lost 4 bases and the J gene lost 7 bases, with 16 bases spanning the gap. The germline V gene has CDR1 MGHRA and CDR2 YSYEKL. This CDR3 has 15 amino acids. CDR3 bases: TGCGCCAGCAGCCCCAGCGGGGGGGCTGTTGAAAAACTGTTTTTT. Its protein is CASSPSGGAVEKLFF.

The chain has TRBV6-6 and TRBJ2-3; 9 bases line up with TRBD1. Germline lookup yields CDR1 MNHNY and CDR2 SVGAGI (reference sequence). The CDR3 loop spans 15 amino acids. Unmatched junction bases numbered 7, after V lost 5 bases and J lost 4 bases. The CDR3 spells CASSQGQGGSDTQYF. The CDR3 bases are TGTGCCAGCAGTCAGGGACAGGGAGGGTCAGATACGCAGTATTTT.

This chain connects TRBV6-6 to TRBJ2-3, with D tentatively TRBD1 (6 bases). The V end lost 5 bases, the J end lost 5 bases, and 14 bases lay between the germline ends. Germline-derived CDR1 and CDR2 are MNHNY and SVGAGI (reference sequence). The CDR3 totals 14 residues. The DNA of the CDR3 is TGTGCCAGCAGTCCAGGGGAAAGGGGAGATACGCAGTATTTT. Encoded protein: CASSPGERGDTQYF.

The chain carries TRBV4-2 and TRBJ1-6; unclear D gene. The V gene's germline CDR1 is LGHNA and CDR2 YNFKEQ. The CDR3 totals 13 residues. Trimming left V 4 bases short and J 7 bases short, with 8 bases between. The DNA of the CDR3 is TGTGCCAGCAGCCCAACACAAAATTCACCCCTCCACTTT. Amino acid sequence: CASSPTQNSPLHF.

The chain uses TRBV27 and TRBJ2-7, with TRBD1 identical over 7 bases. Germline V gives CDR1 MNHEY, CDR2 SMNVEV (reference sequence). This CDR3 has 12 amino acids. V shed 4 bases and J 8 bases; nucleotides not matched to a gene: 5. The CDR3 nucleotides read TGTGCCAGCAGTTCCGACAGGGATCAGCAGTACTTC. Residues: CASSSDRDQQYF.

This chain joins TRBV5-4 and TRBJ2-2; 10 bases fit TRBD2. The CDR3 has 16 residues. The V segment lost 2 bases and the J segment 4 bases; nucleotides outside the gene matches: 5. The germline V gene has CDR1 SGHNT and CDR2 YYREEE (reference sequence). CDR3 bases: TGTGCCAGCAGCTTAGGTAGCGGGGGGAGCACCGGGGAGCTGTTTTTT. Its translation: CASSLGSGGSTGELFF.

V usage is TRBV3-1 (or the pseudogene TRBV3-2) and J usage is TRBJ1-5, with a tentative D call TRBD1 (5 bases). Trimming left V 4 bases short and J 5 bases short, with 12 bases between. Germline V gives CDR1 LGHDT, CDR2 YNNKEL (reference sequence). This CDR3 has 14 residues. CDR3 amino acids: CASSLGGVDQPQHF. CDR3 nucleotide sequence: TGTGCCAGCAGCCTCGGGGGTGTGGATCAGCCCCAGCATTTT.

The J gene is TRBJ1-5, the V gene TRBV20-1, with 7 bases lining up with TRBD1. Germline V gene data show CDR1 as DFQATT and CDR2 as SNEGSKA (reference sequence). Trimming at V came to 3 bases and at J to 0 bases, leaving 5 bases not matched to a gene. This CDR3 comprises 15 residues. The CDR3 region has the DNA TGCAGTGCTAGTTGGACAGGATATAGCAATCAGCCCCAGCATTTT. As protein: CSASWTGYSNQPQHF.

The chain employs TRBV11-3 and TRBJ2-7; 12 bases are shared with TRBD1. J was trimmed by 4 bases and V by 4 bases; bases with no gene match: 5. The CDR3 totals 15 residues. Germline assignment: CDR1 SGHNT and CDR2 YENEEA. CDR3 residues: CASSSRGQGAYEQYF. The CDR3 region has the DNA TGTGCCAGCAGCTCAAGGGGACAGGGGGCATACGAGCAGTACTTC.

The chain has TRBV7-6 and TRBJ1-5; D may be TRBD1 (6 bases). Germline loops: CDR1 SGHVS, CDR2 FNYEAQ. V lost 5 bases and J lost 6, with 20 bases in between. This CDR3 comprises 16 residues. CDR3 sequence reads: CASSPVRGTIFQPQHF. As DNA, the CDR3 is TGTGCCAGCAGCCCAGTCAGGGGCACGATATTTCAGCCCCAGCATTTT.

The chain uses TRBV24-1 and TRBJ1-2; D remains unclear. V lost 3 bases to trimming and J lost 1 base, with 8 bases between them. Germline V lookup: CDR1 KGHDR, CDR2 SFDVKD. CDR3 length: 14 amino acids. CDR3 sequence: CATSDPTVNYGYTF. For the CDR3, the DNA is TGTGCCACCAGTGATCCAACGGTTAACTATGGCTACACCTTC.

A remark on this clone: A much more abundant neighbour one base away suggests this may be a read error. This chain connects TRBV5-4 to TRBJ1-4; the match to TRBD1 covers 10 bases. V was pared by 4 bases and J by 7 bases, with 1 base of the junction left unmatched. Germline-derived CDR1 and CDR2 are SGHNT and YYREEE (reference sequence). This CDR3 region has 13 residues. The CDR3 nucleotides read TGTGCCAGCAGCGGGGACAGGGGTGAAAAACTGTTTTTT. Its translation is CASSGDRGEKLFF. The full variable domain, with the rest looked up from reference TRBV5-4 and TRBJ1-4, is ETGVTQSPTHLIKTRGQQVTLRCSSQSGHNTVSWYQQALGQGPQFIFQYYREEENGRGNFPPRFSGLQFPNYSSELNVNALELDDSALYLCASSGDRGEKLFFGSGTQLSVL.

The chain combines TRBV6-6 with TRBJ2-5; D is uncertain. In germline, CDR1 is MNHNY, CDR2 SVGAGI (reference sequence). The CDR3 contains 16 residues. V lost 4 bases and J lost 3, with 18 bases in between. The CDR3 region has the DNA TGTGCCAGCAGTTCTCCCTCTGCAGGCAAGAAAGAGACCCAGTACTTC. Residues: CASSSPSAGKKETQYF.

CDR3 loop: CASSLGWVRGNNEQFF. DNA of the CDR3: TGTGCCAGCAGCTTAGGGTGGGTTCGGGGAAACAATGAGCAGTTCTTC. V and J are TRBV7-9 and TRBJ2-1, with a weak D call TRBD2 (5 bases). The CDR3 loop spans 16 amino acids. CDR1 is SEHNR and CDR2 is FQNEAQ in the germline V gene (reference sequence). The germline V and J ends were trimmed by 1 base and 5 bases, with 15 bases remaining between them.